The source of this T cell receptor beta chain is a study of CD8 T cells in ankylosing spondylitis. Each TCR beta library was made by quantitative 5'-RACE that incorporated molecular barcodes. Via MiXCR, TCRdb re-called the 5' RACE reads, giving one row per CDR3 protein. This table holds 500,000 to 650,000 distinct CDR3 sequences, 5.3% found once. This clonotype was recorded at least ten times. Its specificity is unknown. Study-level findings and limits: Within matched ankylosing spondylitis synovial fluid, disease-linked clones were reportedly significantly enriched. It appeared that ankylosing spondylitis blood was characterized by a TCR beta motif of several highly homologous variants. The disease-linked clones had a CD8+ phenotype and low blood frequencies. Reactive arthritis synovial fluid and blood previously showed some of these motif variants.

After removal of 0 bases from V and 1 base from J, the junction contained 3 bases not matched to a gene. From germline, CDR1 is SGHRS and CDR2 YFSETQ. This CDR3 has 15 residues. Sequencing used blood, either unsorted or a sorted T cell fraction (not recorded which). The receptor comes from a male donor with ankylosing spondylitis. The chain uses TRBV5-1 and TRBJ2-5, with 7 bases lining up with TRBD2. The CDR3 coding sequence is TGCGCCAGCAGCTTGGCGGGGGGACCCCAAGAGACCCAGTACTTC. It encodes CASSLAGGPQETQYF.